Shown below are 16 T cell receptor beta chains from a single sample sequenced in a study of T cell repertoires in cytomegalovirus infection. TCRdb reanalysed the reads using MiXCR and keeps one entry per CDR3 protein. The sample holds 150,000 or so distinct CDR3 sequences, roughly 6% seen once. Sequenced: PBMCs. The receptors shown here come from a human donor in good health (CMV status not recorded). Some clones in this sample may be carry-over from other donors' samples.

This clonotype was found many times. DNA of the CDR3: TGTGCCAGCAGCGATGAGTCGTGGACGGCCCACGGACGAGAGACCCAGTACTTC. Its protein is CASSDESWTAHGRETQYF. This sequence joins TRBV6-1 and TRBJ2-5; no definite D call. From germline, CDR1 is MNHNS and CDR2 SASEGT. This CDR3 has 18 amino acids. The V end was cut by 6 bases, the J end by 4 bases, with 27 bases between.

This clonotype was picked up many times. For the CDR3, the DNA is TGTGCCAGCAGCTCCCAGCCAGGTCGAGGAGGCCAAGCTTTCTTT. This encodes CASSSQPGRGGQAFF. The chain carries TRBV7-8 and TRBJ1-1; D unresolved. CDR1 is SGHVS, CDR2 FQNEAQ, per germline. Deletions cut 4 bases from V and 9 bases from J, with 21 bases between. This CDR3 comprises 15 residues.

As regards this clonotype: A much larger clone lies one base from this, so it may be a read error. The conserved phenylalanine or tryptophan is not found at the CDR3 terminus, so this likely reflects a read error. This chain joins TRBV7-3 and TRBJ2-7, with TRBD1 identical over 8 bases. V trimming: 4 bases; J trimming: 7 bases; junction bases outside the gene matches: 9. Germline V CDR1 and CDR2: SGHTA, FQGTGA. This CDR3 is 14 amino acids long. The CDR3 bases are TGTGCCAGCAGCTCCGGGACAGGACTGGGTGAGCAGTACTTA. Translation gives CASSSGTGLGEQYL.

V and J are TRBV7-2 and TRBJ2-3; the match to TRBD2 covers 9 bases. The V and J ends lost 5 bases and 3 bases, in that order; junction bases with no gene match: 9. This CDR3 is built from 16 residues. The germline gives CDR1 SGHTA, CDR2 FQGNSA. In DNA, the CDR3 is TGTACCAGCAGCGAAGCGACTAGCGGTGGGACAGATACGCAGTATTTT. Encoded protein: CTSSEATSGGTDTQYF.

This clonotype showed up just once. J is TRBJ1-2 and V is TRBV29-1, with TRBD1 as a possible D gene (5 bases). Trimming left V 4 bases short and J 1 base short, with 10 bases between. CDR1 and CDR2 from the germline V gene are SQVTM and ANQGSEA. The CDR3 runs to 13 residues. CDR3 sequence: CSVGGDDNYGYTF. DNA for the CDR3: TGCAGCGTTGGGGGGGACGATAACTATGGCTACACCTTC.

This clonotype was counted ten times or more. CDR3 sequence: CATRGLRGYEQYF. The CDR3 DNA is TGTGCCACCAGGGGACTTAGAGGCTACGAGCAGTACTTC. The chain recombines TRBV27 with TRBJ2-7, with D possibly being TRBD1 or TRBD2 (6 bases each). The germline V and J ends were trimmed by 10 bases and 3 bases, with 16 bases remaining between them. The CDR3 runs to 13 residues. From germline, CDR1 is MNHEY and CDR2 SMNVEV (reference sequence).

This clonotype was counted a single time. This may stem from a read error, because a much larger clone lies one nucleotide away. CDR3 coding DNA: TGTGCCAGCTCCGCAAGGGGGGTCGGGTCGTACTATGGCTACACCTTC. Translation: CASSARGVGSYYGYTF. This chain connects TRBV28 to TRBJ1-2; TRBD1 might be the D (6 bases). V was pared by 8 bases and J by 3 bases, with 22 bases between. Germline values: CDR1 MDHEN, CDR2 SYDVKM. This CDR3 contains 16 residues.

This clonotype was seen ten or more times. The chain combines TRBV4-1 with TRBJ2-1; either TRBD1 or TRBD2 may supply D (6 bases each). Trimming cost V 3 bases and J 4 bases, with 16 bases left between them. CDR3 length: 16 residues. CDR1 is MGHRA and CDR2 is YSYEKL in the germline V gene. The CDR3 here is CASSHPGAGRYNEQFF. The DNA for the CDR3 is TGCGCCAGCAGCCACCCGGGGGCCGGGAGATACAATGAGCAGTTCTTC.

This clonotype was counted at least ten times. The rearrangement uses TRBV20-1 and TRBJ1-2; D is uncertain. Trimming stripped 5 bases from V and 7 bases from J, with 29 bases between. This CDR3 region has 17 residues. Germline CDR1 DFQATT, CDR2 SNEGSKA (reference sequence). The CDR3 spells CSAPWLAGAGLESGYTF. In nucleotides, the CDR3 is TGCAGTGCTCCCTGGTTGGCGGGCGCGGGGTTGGAAAGTGGCTACACCTTC.

This clonotype showed up just a few times. This rearrangement joins TRBV18 to TRBJ1-6, with D hard to call. CDR3 size: 15 residues. Germline V gene data show CDR1 as KGHSH and CDR2 as LQKENI. V gave up 2 bases and J gave up 5 bases, with 10 bases separating them. CDR3 coding DNA: TGTGCCAGCTCACCATACAACACGGATAATTCACCCCTCCACTTT. As protein: CASSPYNTDNSPLHF.

This clonotype has a count of ten or more. This chain joins TRBV7-3 and TRBJ2-5; 12 bases agree with TRBD1. V lost 1 base to trimming and J lost 5 bases; unmatched junction nucleotides: 8. The CDR3 has 17 residues. Germline CDR1 and CDR2: SGHTA and FQGTGA. CDR3: CASSLNPGTGGWETQYF. The CDR3 bases are TGTGCCAGCAGCTTAAATCCCGGGACAGGGGGCTGGGAGACCCAGTACTTC.

This clonotype showed up many times. The V and J genes are TRBV7-2 and TRBJ2-3, with a tentative D call TRBD1 (6 bases). Trimming pared 1 base from V and 3 bases from J, leaving 11 bases between. The CDR3 contains 15 residues. CDR1 is SGHTA and CDR2 is FQGNSA in the germline V gene. The CDR3: CASSLGPRGTDTQYF. In DNA form, the CDR3 reads TGTGCCAGCAGCTTAGGGCCTAGGGGGACAGATACGCAGTATTTT.

The sample holds many counts of this clonotype. This chain joins TRBV10-3 and TRBJ1-1; tentative D call: TRBD1 (6 bases). Germline CDR1 and CDR2: ENHRY and SYGVKD. Trimming took off 3 bases at V and 1 base at J, with 15 bases between the two ends. The CDR3 has 16 amino acids. CDR3 residues: CAISDMDRGWNTEAFF. The CDR3 nucleotides are TGTGCCATCAGTGATATGGACAGAGGATGGAACACTGAAGCTTTCTTT.

This clonotype showed up many times. J is TRBJ1-1 and V is TRBV5-1, with 8 bases fitting TRBD1. The germline V gene encodes CDR1 SGHRS and CDR2 YFSETQ. The CDR3 extends over 15 amino acids. V was pared by 4 bases and J by 1 base, with 6 bases of the junction left unmatched. DNA of the CDR3: TGCGCCAGCAGCCTCTGGACAGGGAGGAACACTGAAGCTTTCTTT. Its translation is CASSLWTGRNTEAFF.

At least ten counts were recorded for this clonotype. The V call is TRBV19, the J call TRBJ1-5; D uncertain. The CDR3 runs to 16 residues. Per the germline V gene, CDR1 is LNHDA and CDR2 is SQIVND (reference sequence). V lost 3 bases and J lost 0, with 12 bases in between. The CDR3 region has the DNA TGTGCCAGTAGTATTTTCCCAGGAAATAGCAATCAGCCCCAGCATTTT. Amino acids: CASSIFPGNSNQPQHF.

At least ten counts were recorded for this clonotype. The CDR3 spells CASSLAGRTEAFF. The CDR3, as DNA: TGTGCCAGCAGCTTAGCGGGAAGGACTGAAGCTTTCTTT. The chain has TRBV7-2 and TRBJ1-1; D not certain. The germline V gene has CDR1 SGHTA and CDR2 FQGNSA. Trimming pared 0 bases from V and 5 bases from J, leaving 7 bases between. The CDR3 loop spans 13 amino acids.